This entry is about one TCR beta chain. The antigen is not known. Researchers took RNA transcripts and amplified the TCR beta CDR3 regions from them. When the TCR CDR3 underwent first-round RT-PCR, the HTBI primer set was used. Via MiXCR, TCRdb re-called the multiplex PCR reads, giving one row per CDR3 protein. This sample has hundreds of thousands of distinct CDR3 sequences; roughly a third occur once, and the top ten carry 30% to 40%. CDR3 length: 14 residues. Trimming took off 11 bases at V and 1 base at J, with 17 bases between the two ends. The germline CDR1 and CDR2 sequences are MNHEY and SVGAGI. These data belong to a study of T cells in Graves' hyperthyroidism and ophthalmopathy. Study-wide points: Most expanded thyroid clonotypes above 0.001 also appeared in blood.

The source material was blood. The chain is built from TRBV6-5 and TRBJ2-5, with a tentative D call TRBD1 (6 bases). The TCR was taken from a middle-aged woman with Graves' hyperthyroidism. This CDR3 is CAGRPDRSQETQYF. As DNA, the CDR3 is TGTGCCGGTAGACCGGACAGAAGCCAAGAGACCCAGTACTTC.